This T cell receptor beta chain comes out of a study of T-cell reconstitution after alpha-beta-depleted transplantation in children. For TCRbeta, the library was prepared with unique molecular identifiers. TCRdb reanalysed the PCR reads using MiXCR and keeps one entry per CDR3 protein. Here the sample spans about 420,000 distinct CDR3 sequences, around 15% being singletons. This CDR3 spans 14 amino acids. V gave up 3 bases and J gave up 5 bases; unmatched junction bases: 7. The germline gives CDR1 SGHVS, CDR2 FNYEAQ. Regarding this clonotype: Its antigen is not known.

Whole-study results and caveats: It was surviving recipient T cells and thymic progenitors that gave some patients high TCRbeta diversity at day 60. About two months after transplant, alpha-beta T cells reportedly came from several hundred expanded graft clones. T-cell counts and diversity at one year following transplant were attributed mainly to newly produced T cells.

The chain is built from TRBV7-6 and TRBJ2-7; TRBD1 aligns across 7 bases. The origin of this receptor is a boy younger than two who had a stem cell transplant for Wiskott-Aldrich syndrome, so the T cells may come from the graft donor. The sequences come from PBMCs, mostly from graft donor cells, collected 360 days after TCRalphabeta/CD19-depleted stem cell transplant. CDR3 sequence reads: CASSLYRGSNEQYF. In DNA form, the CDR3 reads TGTGCCAGCAGCTTGTACAGGGGCAGTAACGAGCAGTACTTC. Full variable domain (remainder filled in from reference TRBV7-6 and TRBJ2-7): GAGVSQSPRYKVTKRGQDVALRCDPISGHVSLYWYRQALGQGPEFLTYFNYEAQQDKSGLPNDRFSAERPEGSISTLTIQRTEQRDSAMYRCASSLYRGSNEQYFGPGTRLTVT.